The next 3 T cell receptor beta chains were all read from a single sample in a study of blood T cell repertoires in COVID-19. Only in-frame clones appear in the TCRdb table, and some are missing; sequencing was by immunoSEQ multiplex PCR. Among 80,000 to 90,000 clones, about four fifths were seen once, and the ten largest hold 0.95% to 1.5%. Specimen: peripheral blood. Every receptor here comes from a woman older than 75 with acute or convalescent COVID-19.

This chain uses TRBV6-5 with TRBJ1-4; a possible D gene is TRBD1 (5 bases). Trimming took 5 bases from V and 3 from J, leaving 10 bases between them. CDR1 MNHEY and CDR2 SVGAGI come from the germline V gene. The CDR3 runs 14 residues. CDR3 loop: CASSRGVANEKLFF. The CDR3 DNA reads TGTGCCAGCAGTCGGGGGGTGGCTAATGAAAAACTGTTTTTT.

The chain carries TRBV3-1 (or the pseudogene TRBV3-2) and TRBJ1-1; D might be TRBD1 (5 bases). Trimming shortened V by 2 bases and J by 4 bases, and 5 bases separated the two germline ends. The germline CDR1 and CDR2 sequences are LGHDT and YNNKEL (reference sequence). This CDR3 comprises 12 residues. For the CDR3, the DNA is TGTGCCAGCAGCCAAAGGGGCACTGAAGCTTTCTTT. Its translation is CASSQRGTEAFF.

V is TRBV10-1 and J is TRBJ2-3; D call uncertain. The germline V and J ends were trimmed by 10 bases and 4 bases, with 12 bases remaining between them. The CDR3 contains 12 residues. CDR1 and CDR2 (germline): WNHNN, SYGVQD (reference sequence). The CDR3 spells CATSRVADTQYF. For the CDR3, the DNA is TGCGCCACCTCCCGTGTCGCAGATACGCAGTATTTT.